A single sample is the source of the 20 T cell receptor beta chains below, sequenced in a study of T-cell memory formation after mild COVID-19. TCRdb processed the 5' RACE reads anew with MiXCR; each CDR3 protein has one entry. The sample includes approximately 390,000 distinct CDR3 sequences, 15% to 20% of them seen just once. The sequenced material came from PBMCs or a T cell subset sorted from them (not recorded which). These receptors were taken from a man in his late teens or twenties who had mild COVID-19 (a few samples of this study predate the infection). Cell type and time point are not known.

The table lists this clonotype with a few counts. V is TRBV7-6 and J is TRBJ2-6; possibly TRBD1 or TRBD2 for D (5 bases each). V lost 1 base and J 3 bases, leaving 10 bases between the germline ends. The germline V gene has CDR1 SGHVS and CDR2 FNYEAQ. This CDR3 spans 16 amino acids. DNA of the CDR3: TGTGCCAGCAGCTTAGACGGGGCGGGTGGGGCCAACGTCCTGACTTTC. Encoded protein: CASSLDGAGGANVLTF.

This clonotype has more than one count but fewer than ten. The chain has TRBV3-1 and TRBJ1-3; unclear D gene. The CDR3 contains 15 residues. Between the trimmed V and J ends, which lost 1 base and 2 bases, there was a span of 9 bases. From germline, CDR1 is LGHDT and CDR2 YNNKEL (reference sequence). As DNA, the CDR3 is TGTGCCAGCAGCCAAGGGTCAAGAGCTGGAAACACCATATATTTT. Encoded protein: CASSQGSRAGNTIYF.

The chain links TRBV7-6 to TRBJ1-1; D perhaps matches TRBD1 (5 bases). Trimming pared 5 bases from V and 1 base from J, leaving 14 bases between. Looked up from germline, CDR1 is SGHVS and CDR2 is FNYEAQ. The CDR3 extends over 15 amino acids. In DNA, the CDR3 is TGTGCCAGCAGCCGCGGGGGGGAGGGGAACACTGAAGCTTTCTTT. Translating gives CASSRGGEGNTEAFF.

The genes are TRBV3-1 and TRBJ1-2; D may be TRBD1 (6 bases). Deletions cut 1 base from V and 4 bases from J, with 7 bases between. This CDR3 has 13 residues. Germline CDR1 is LGHDT and CDR2 is YNNKEL (reference sequence). CDR3 coding DNA: TGTGCCAGCAGCCAAGCAGGGGCCTATGGCTACACCTTC. This translates into CASSQAGAYGYTF.

This clonotype has ten or more counts. This sequence joins TRBV20-1 and TRBJ2-2; no clear D. This CDR3 is built from 15 residues. The V end lost 6 bases, the J end lost 0 bases, and 14 bases lay between the germline ends. Germline CDR1 DFQATT, CDR2 SNEGSKA (reference sequence). The CDR3 nucleotides read TGCAGTGCCCCTGATGTAGGGCCGAACACCGGGGAGCTGTTTTTT. Translation gives CSAPDVGPNTGELFF.

The rearrangement links TRBV30 to TRBJ1-2; no reliable D call. The germline V and J ends were trimmed by 3 bases and 1 base, with 9 bases remaining between them. The V gene's germline CDR1 is GTSNPN and CDR2 SVGIG (reference sequence). The length of the CDR3 is 13 residues. CDR3 loop: CAWRQEFNYGYTF. Here the CDR3 DNA reads TGTGCCTGGAGGCAGGAATTTAACTATGGCTACACCTTC.

The rearrangement links TRBV5-1 to TRBJ2-3; 8 bases align to TRBD2. Germline lookup yields CDR1 SGHRS and CDR2 YFSETQ. CDR3 length: 16 amino acids. With V trimmed by 0 bases and J by 0 bases, 3 bases remained unmatched. Written as DNA, the CDR3 is TGCGCCAGCAGCTTGGGTGGACTAGCTAGCACAGATACGCAGTATTTT. Protein sequence: CASSLGGLASTDTQYF. The full variable domain, rest sourced from reference TRBV5-1 and TRBJ2-3, is KAGVTQTPRYLIKTRGQQVTLSCSPISGHRSVSWYQQTPGQGLQFLFEYFSETQRNKGNFPGRFSGRQFSNSRSEMNVSTLELGDSALYLCASSLGGLASTDTQYFGPGTRLTVL.

This clonotype appeared a few times. The chain has TRBV7-6 and TRBJ2-1; 9 nucleotides match TRBD1. This CDR3 spans 16 amino acids. V lost 6 bases to trimming and J lost 0 bases; unmatched junction nucleotides: 6. CDR1 is SGHVS, CDR2 FNYEAQ, per germline. The CDR3 DNA reads TGTGCCAGCAGTCCTAGACAGGGGGTCTCCTACAATGAGCAGTTCTTC. Amino acids: CASSPRQGVSYNEQFF.

The chain is built from TRBV9 and TRBJ1-2, with D perhaps matching TRBD1 (5 bases). V shed 0 bases and J shed 4 bases, with 16 bases lying between them. Germline values: CDR1 SGDLS, CDR2 YYNGEE. This CDR3 comprises 16 residues. The CDR3 sequence is CASSVDPLAGSYGYTF. The CDR3 DNA reads as TGTGCCAGCAGCGTAGATCCCTTGGCAGGGTCCTATGGCTACACCTTC. Full variable domain (rest looked up from reference TRBV9 and TRBJ1-2): DSGVTQTPKHLITATGQRVTLRCSPRSGDLSVYWYQQSLDQGLQFLIQYYNGEERAKGNILERFSAQQFPDLHSELNLSSLELGDSALYFCASSVDPLAGSYGYTFGSGTRLTVV.

The chain uses TRBV12-3 or TRBV12-4 and TRBJ1-3; TRBD1 matches at 7 bases. Trimming cost V 2 bases and J 5 bases; bases outside gene matches: 3. The CDR3 has 14 amino acids. The CDR3 region is CASSLPQGRNTIYF. In DNA form, the CDR3 reads TGTGCCAGCAGTTTACCACAGGGGAGAAACACCATATATTTT.

This clonotype was counted between two and nine times. The genes are TRBV19 and TRBJ2-5, with D perhaps being TRBD1 or TRBD2 (5 bases each). Trimming shortened V by 3 bases and J by 3 bases, and 17 bases separated the two germline ends. CDR1 is LNHDA, CDR2 SQIVND, per germline (reference sequence). The CDR3 is 16 residues long. The chain's CDR3 is CASSMVSRGIEETQYF. CDR3 coding DNA: TGTGCCAGTAGTATGGTATCTCGGGGCATTGAAGAGACCCAGTACTTC.

The chain links TRBV6-2 or TRBV6-3 to TRBJ2-7; D possibly corresponds to TRBD1 (6 bases). This CDR3 spans 12 amino acids. CDR1 is MNHEY and CDR2 is SVGEGT in the germline V gene. Trimming took 7 bases from V and 3 from J, leaving 10 bases between them. CDR3 sequence reads: CASITDSYEQYV. The CDR3 DNA sequence: TGTGCCAGCATCACGGACAGCTACGAGCAGTACGTC.

This clonotype was seen a few times. The chain recombines TRBV5-1 with TRBJ2-3, with 7 bases aligning to TRBD2. CDR1 and CDR2 (germline): SGHRS, YFSETQ. The V and J ends lost 2 bases and 0 bases, in that order; junction bases with no gene match: 6. The CDR3 consists of 16 residues. The CDR3 here is CASSFRAGSSTDTQYF. The CDR3, as DNA: TGCGCCAGCAGCTTTCGAGCGGGGTCTAGCACAGATACGCAGTATTTT.

V usage is TRBV27 and J usage is TRBJ2-5; D is tentatively TRBD1 or TRBD2 (5 bases each). CDR1 is MNHEY and CDR2 is SMNVEV in the germline V gene (reference sequence). Trimming removed 0 bases at V and 4 bases at J, with 12 bases between. The CDR3 runs to 15 residues. This chain's CDR3 is CASSLSTGPIETQYF. CDR3 DNA: TGTGCCAGCAGTTTATCGACGGGGCCAATAGAGACCCAGTACTTC.

The chain joins TRBV29-1 to TRBJ1-6, with TRBD1 identical over 10 bases. This CDR3 spans 13 amino acids. The germline V gene encodes CDR1 SQVTM and CDR2 ANQGSEA. Germline trimming cut 4 bases from V and 9 bases from J; bases unmatched to any gene: 3. The DNA of the CDR3 is TGCAGCGTTGCTGACAGGGGGCTTTCACCCCTCCACTTT. Residues: CSVADRGLSPLHF.

This clonotype was observed a few times. The chain combines TRBV27 with TRBJ2-7, with D hard to call. Trimming stripped 6 bases from V and 2 bases from J, with 11 bases between. The CDR3 loop spans 13 amino acids. The germline CDR1 and CDR2 sequences are MNHEY and SMNVEV (reference sequence). CDR3 in amino acids: CASRPIWPYEQYF. Here the CDR3 DNA reads TGTGCCAGCAGGCCAATATGGCCCTACGAGCAGTACTTC.

This clonotype was recorded a few times. The genes are TRBV4-3 and TRBJ1-1, with D perhaps TRBD1 (5 bases). V gave up 0 bases and J gave up 5 bases, with 10 bases separating them. The CDR3 contains 14 residues. The V gene's germline CDR1 is LGHNA and CDR2 YSLEER. The CDR3 DNA reads as TGCGCCAGCAGCCAAGATAACAGGCATACTGAAGCTTTCTTT. Its protein is CASSQDNRHTEAFF.

In this sample, this clonotype turned up many times. The chain combines TRBV4-1 with TRBJ1-6; D ambiguous. This CDR3 has 16 residues. CDR1 MGHRA and CDR2 YSYEKL come from the germline V gene. The germline V and J ends were trimmed by 0 bases and 13 bases, with 19 bases remaining between them. In nucleotides, the CDR3 is TGCGCCAGCAGCCAAGACCCGACGGGCTTCTCGGGGCCCCTCCACTTT. Residues: CASSQDPTGFSGPLHF.

V is TRBV4-3 and J is TRBJ2-3, with D possibly being TRBD2 (6 bases). Germline V gene sequence: CDR1 LGHNA, CDR2 YSLEER. The CDR3 extends over 18 amino acids. Trimming cost V 0 bases and J 2 bases, with 18 bases left between them. The CDR3 DNA reads as TGCGCCAGCAGCCAAGAAGCGCGGCGGGGCCTTAACACAGATACGCAGTATTTT. Its protein is CASSQEARRGLNTDTQYF.

This clonotype was counted at least ten times. The chain employs TRBV4-3 and TRBJ2-3; D is unresolved. The CDR3 is 15 residues long. The ends were cut back, 0 bases at V and 3 bases at J, with 10 bases in the middle. Germline loops: CDR1 LGHNA, CDR2 YSLEER. CDR3 nucleotides: TGCGCCAGCAGCCAAGATCAGGCGGCAACAGATACGCAGTATTTT. Its protein product is CASSQDQAATDTQYF.